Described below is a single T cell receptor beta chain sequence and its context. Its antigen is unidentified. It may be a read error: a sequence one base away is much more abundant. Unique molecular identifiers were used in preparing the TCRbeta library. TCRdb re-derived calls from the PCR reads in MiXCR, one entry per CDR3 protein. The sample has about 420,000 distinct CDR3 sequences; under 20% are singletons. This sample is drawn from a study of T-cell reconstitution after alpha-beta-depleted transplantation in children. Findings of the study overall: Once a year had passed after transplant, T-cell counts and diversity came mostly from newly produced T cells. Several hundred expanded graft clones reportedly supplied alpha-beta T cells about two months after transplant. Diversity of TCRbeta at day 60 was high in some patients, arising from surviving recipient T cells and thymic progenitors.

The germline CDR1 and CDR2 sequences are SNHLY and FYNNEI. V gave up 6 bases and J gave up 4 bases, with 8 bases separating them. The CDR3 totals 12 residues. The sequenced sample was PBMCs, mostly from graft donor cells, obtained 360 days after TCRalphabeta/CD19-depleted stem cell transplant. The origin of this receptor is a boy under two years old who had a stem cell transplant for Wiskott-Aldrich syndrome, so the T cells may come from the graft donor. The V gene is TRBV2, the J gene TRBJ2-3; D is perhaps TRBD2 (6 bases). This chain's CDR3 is CASSWEADTQYF. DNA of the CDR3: TGTGCCAGCAGCTGGGAGGCAGATACGCAGTATTTT.